Listed here are 18 T cell receptor beta chains from one sample, sequenced in a study of blood T cell repertoires in COVID-19 (dated by TCRdb to the early 2020s). Library method: the immunoSEQ multiplex PCR assay. TCRdb took over this immuneACCESS table, retaining in-frame rearrangements with V and J assigned. Such tables are incomplete; in checked studies, under half of the missing clones stem from an unresolved V gene, and the remainder is unexplained. This sample is represented by fewer than 350,000 clones; around 85% of them were singletons. The ten most abundant clones make up approximately 4.1% of the sample. The sample comprised peripheral blood. Every receptor here comes from a woman aged 45-59 years with active or convalescent COVID-19.

V usage is TRBV19 and J usage is TRBJ1-5, with a tentative D call TRBD1 (5 bases). Trimming stripped 9 bases from V and 2 bases from J, with 11 bases between. CDR3 length: 13 residues. In germline, CDR1 is LNHDA, CDR2 SQIVND (reference sequence). CDR3 amino acids: CASAGDRNQPQHF. CDR3 DNA: TGTGCCAGCGCGGGGGACCGCAATCAGCCCCAGCATTTT.

V gene TRBV28 combines with J gene TRBJ1-6; perhaps TRBD1 as D (5 bases). Looked up from germline, CDR1 is MDHEN and CDR2 is SYDVKM. Trimming took 4 bases from V and 6 from J, leaving 16 bases between them. There are 16 residues in the CDR3. The DNA for the CDR3 is TGTGCCAGCAGTTCCCCCAGGGCGACCGTTAATTCACCCCTCCACTTT. This encodes CASSSPRATVNSPLHF.

The chain couples TRBV3-1 (or the pseudogene TRBV3-2) to TRBJ1-2; D perhaps matches TRBD1 (6 bases). Trimming removed 5 bases from V and 8 bases from J, with 18 bases in between. Germline CDR1 and CDR2: LGHDT and YNNKEL (reference sequence). The CDR3 totals 14 residues. The CDR3 DNA sequence: TGTGCCAGCAGCGAGCAGGGGATTAGGAGGGGCTACACCTTC. It translates to CASSEQGIRRGYTF.

V usage is TRBV5-1 and J usage is TRBJ2-7; 12 positions agree with TRBD2. This CDR3 has 18 residues. Germline trimming cut 2 bases from V and 3 bases from J; bases unmatched to any gene: 12. The germline V gene encodes CDR1 SGHRS and CDR2 YFSETQ. The CDR3 is CASSFWTSGEPFNYEQYF. The CDR3 DNA reads as TGCGCCAGCAGCTTCTGGACTAGCGGGGAACCTTTTAACTACGAGCAGTACTTC. The complete variable domain, with remaining parts taken from reference TRBV5-1 and TRBJ2-7, reads KAGVTQTPRYLIKTRGQQVTLSCSPISGHRSVSWYQQTPGQGLQFLFEYFSETQRNKGNFPGRFSGRQFSNSRSEMNVSTLELGDSALYLCASSFWTSGEPFNYEQYFGPGTRLTVT.

V usage is TRBV3-1 (or the pseudogene TRBV3-2) and J usage is TRBJ2-1, with a weak D call TRBD2 (5 bases). The CDR3 loop spans 15 amino acids. V gave up 5 bases and J gave up 5 bases, with 16 bases separating them. CDR1 is LGHDT and CDR2 is YNNKEL in the germline V gene (reference sequence). Here the CDR3 reads CASSTIAIYNNEQFF. Written as DNA, the CDR3 is TGTGCCAGCAGCACGATAGCGATTTACAACAATGAGCAGTTCTTC.

CDR3: CASSWGQSNTEAFF. The CDR3 nucleotides read TGTGCCAGCAGCTGGGGACAGTCGAACACTGAAGCTTTCTTT. The V and J genes are TRBV7-9 and TRBJ1-1, with TRBD1 matching 7 bases. This CDR3 has 14 amino acids. J gave up 1 base and V 4 bases, and 3 bases lay outside the gene matches. Looked up from germline, CDR1 is SEHNR and CDR2 is FQNEAQ (reference sequence).

This chain links TRBV9 with TRBJ2-1; 7 nucleotides agree with TRBD2. The trim removed 3 bases at V and 9 bases at J, leaving 3 bases unmatched. Germline CDR1 SGDLS, CDR2 YYNGEE. There are 12 residues in the CDR3. The CDR3 loop reads CASSGLAGEQFF. CDR3 DNA: TGTGCCAGCAGCGGACTAGCTGGTGAGCAGTTCTTC.

The rearrangement joins TRBV19 to TRBJ1-1; 8 positions agree with TRBD1. The germline V gene encodes CDR1 LNHDA and CDR2 SQIVND (reference sequence). The CDR3 has 13 amino acids. Trimming removed 10 bases from V and 2 bases from J; junction bases left unmatched: 6. DNA for the CDR3: TGTGCCACCTTGGGACAGGTAAACACTGAAGCTTTCTTT. Protein: CATLGQVNTEAFF.

The chain is built from TRBV3-1 (or the pseudogene TRBV3-2) and TRBJ2-1; D gene ambiguous. The germline V gene has CDR1 LGHDT and CDR2 YNNKEL (reference sequence). CDR3 length equals 13 residues. Trimming left V 0 bases short and J 10 bases short, with 10 bases between. CDR3 region: CASSQEVESEQFF. DNA for the CDR3: TGTGCCAGCAGCCAAGAGGTCGAAAGCGAGCAGTTCTTC.

A word on this clone: In the same sample, other DNA sequences code for this CDR3. The chain employs TRBV27 and TRBJ1-5, with D unresolved. Per germline, CDR1 MNHEY and CDR2 SMNVEV (reference sequence). The CDR3 loop spans 13 amino acids. Trimming pared 3 bases from V and 1 base from J, leaving 4 bases between. In nucleotides, the CDR3 is TGTGCCAGCAGTTTGCGGAGCAATCAGCCCCAGCATTTT. Its protein product is CASSLRSNQPQHF.

V and J are TRBV30 and TRBJ2-1; no reliable D call. The CDR3 runs 16 residues. Germline lookup yields CDR1 GTSNPN and CDR2 SVGIG (reference sequence). The V end lost 2 bases, the J end lost 0 bases, and 14 bases lay between the germline ends. The DNA of the CDR3 is TGTGCCTGGAGTTCCCTCCACAGAATCTCCTACAATGAGCAGTTCTTC. It encodes CAWSSLHRISYNEQFF.

The chain links TRBV11-2 to TRBJ2-1; 7 bases are shared with TRBD1. CDR1 and CDR2 from the germline V gene are SGHAT and FQNNGV. This CDR3 has 15 amino acids. Trimming took 4 bases from V and 4 from J; bases not matched to a gene: 7. In nucleotides, the CDR3 is TGTGCCAGCAGCTCCGGGGACAGACAGTACAATGAGCAGTTCTTC. Translated: CASSSGDRQYNEQFF. Full variable domain (outside the CDR3, taken from reference TRBV11-2 and TRBJ2-1): EAGVAQSPRYKIIEKRQSVAFWCNPISGHATLYWYQQILGQGPKLLIQFQNNGVVDDSQLPKDRFSAERLKGVDSTLKIQPAKLEDSAVYLCASSSGDRQYNEQFFGPGTRLTVL.

This chain links TRBV5-1 with TRBJ2-1; 9 nucleotides match TRBD1. V trimming: 3 bases; J trimming: 2 bases; junction bases outside the gene matches: 3. The germline V gene has CDR1 SGHRS and CDR2 YFSETQ. The CDR3 extends over 15 amino acids. CDR3 in amino acids: CASSWGQGPYNEQFF. The CDR3 region has the DNA TGCGCCAGCAGCTGGGGACAGGGACCCTACAATGAGCAGTTCTTC.

The CDR3 bases are TGTGCCAGCAGTCCGCCGGGACAGGGGCAAAGGGAGCAGTACTTC. Translated: CASSPPGQGQREQYF. The chain links TRBV28 to TRBJ2-7; 10 bases match TRBD1. CDR3 length: 15 residues. Trimming cost V 5 bases and J 7 bases; bases outside gene matches: 11. The germline V gene has CDR1 MDHEN and CDR2 SYDVKM. Complete variable domain (other parts from reference TRBV28 and TRBJ2-7): DVKVTQSSRYLVKRTGEKVFLECVQDMDHENMFWYRQDPGLGLRLIYFSYDVKMKEKGDIPEGYSVSREKKERFSLILESASTNQTSMYLCASSPPGQGQREQYFGPGTRLTVT.

The chain is built from TRBV5-1 and TRBJ1-2, with TRBD1 matching over 8 bases. Germline V gene data show CDR1 as SGHRS and CDR2 as YFSETQ. There are 13 residues in the CDR3. Losses at the gene ends were 2 bases for V and 8 bases for J; bases not matched to a gene: 5. CDR3 amino acids: CASSFGTGSGYTF. The CDR3 nucleotides read TGCGCCAGCAGCTTTGGGACAGGCTCCGGCTACACCTTC. Full variable domain (remainder filled in from reference TRBV5-1 and TRBJ1-2): KAGVTQTPRYLIKTRGQQVTLSCSPISGHRSVSWYQQTPGQGLQFLFEYFSETQRNKGNFPGRFSGRQFSNSRSEMNVSTLELGDSALYLCASSFGTGSGYTFGSGTRLTVV.

This clone appeared a single time. The chain is built from TRBV29-1 and TRBJ1-1; a weak D match, TRBD1 (5 bases). The length of the CDR3 is 14 residues. V lost 4 bases to trimming and J lost 6 bases, with 18 bases between them. The germline V gene has CDR1 SQVTM and CDR2 ANQGSEA. The CDR3 nucleotides are TGCAGCGTTGGAACGGCCAGGGTCGGGCCTGAAGCTTTCTTT. Its translation is CSVGTARVGPEAFF.

This chain uses TRBV6-5 with TRBJ2-7; TRBD2 is a possible D gene (6 bases). Deletions cut 4 bases from V and 5 bases from J, with 21 bases between. Per the germline V gene, CDR1 is MNHEY and CDR2 is SVGAGI. This CDR3 contains 16 residues. CDR3 DNA: TGTGCCAGCAGTTTCTCCTCCCCGGGACTCAGCCACGAGCAGTACTTC. This gives the protein CASSFSSPGLSHEQYF.

The V call is TRBV11-3, the J call TRBJ2-1; D uncertain. CDR3 length equals 14 residues. The ends were cut back, 4 bases at V and 1 base at J, with 8 bases in the middle. Germline-derived CDR1 and CDR2 are SGHNT and YENEEA. For the CDR3, the DNA is TGTGCCAGCAGCTCCGCGGTGTCCTACAATGAGCAGTTCTTC. This sequence encodes CASSSAVSYNEQFF.